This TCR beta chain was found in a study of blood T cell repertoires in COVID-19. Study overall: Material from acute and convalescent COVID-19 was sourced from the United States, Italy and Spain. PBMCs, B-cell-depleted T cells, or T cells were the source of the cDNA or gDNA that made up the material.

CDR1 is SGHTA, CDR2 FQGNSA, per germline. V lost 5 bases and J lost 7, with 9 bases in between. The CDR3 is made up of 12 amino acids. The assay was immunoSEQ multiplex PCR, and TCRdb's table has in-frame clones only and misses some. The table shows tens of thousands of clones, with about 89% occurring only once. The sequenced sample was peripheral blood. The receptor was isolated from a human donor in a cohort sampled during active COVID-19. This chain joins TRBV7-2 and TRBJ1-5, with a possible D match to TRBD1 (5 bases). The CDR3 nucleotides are TGTGCCAGCAGCCCAAGGGGACAGCCCCAGCATTTT. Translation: CASSPRGQPQHF.